These 23 T cell receptor beta chains came from one sample sequenced in a study of cytotoxic CD8 clonotypes in ibrutinib-treated CLL. Generated by immunoSEQ multiplex PCR, the TCRdb table keeps only in-frame clones and is missing some. The sample lists 120,000 to 150,000 clones; around 93% were seen once. Here the sequenced sample was PBMCs, taken after 12 months of ibrutinib treatment. The receptors come from a human donor with chronic lymphocytic leukemia.

The rearrangement links TRBV28 to TRBJ2-7, with TRBD2 matching 13 bases. This CDR3 spans 17 amino acids. V was clipped by 6 bases and J by 2 bases; unmatched bases: 10. Germline V lookup: CDR1 MDHEN, CDR2 SYDVKM. The CDR3 sequence: CASRGRTGLAGPYEQYF. The CDR3 nucleotides are TGTGCCAGCAGGGGACGGACGGGACTAGCGGGACCCTACGAGCAGTACTTC.

In regard to this clone: At one of its ends the junction is not consistent with the germline gene, which may arise from a read error. The chain recombines TRBV7-7 with TRBJ2-5, with D uncertain. The CDR3 has 14 amino acids. The germline V gene encodes CDR1 SSHAT and CDR2 FNYEAQ (reference sequence). DNA for the CDR3: TGTGCTAGCAGCTTAGAGGCAGGCAAAGAGACCCAGTACTTC. Translation gives CASSLEAGKETQYF.

This clone was detected a few times. The chain is built from TRBV6-6 and TRBJ2-7; TRBD2 might be the D (5 bases). The CDR3 is 13 residues long. Trimming took off 8 bases at V and 4 bases at J, with 15 bases between the two ends. Germline V lookup: CDR1 MNHNY, CDR2 SVGAGI (reference sequence). CDR3 DNA sequence: TGTGCCAGCGGGCAGGAGGAGTCATACGAGCAGTACTTC. Protein sequence: CASGQEESYEQYF.

The CDR3 loop is CASSLNTGGPAGELFF. CDR3 in DNA: TGCGCCAGCAGCTTGAATACGGGAGGGCCGGCCGGGGAGCTGTTTTTT. The rearrangement joins TRBV5-1 to TRBJ2-2; 8 nucleotides line up with TRBD2. Germline CDR1 and CDR2: SGHRS and YFSETQ. The V and J ends lost 1 base and 6 bases, in that order; junction bases with no gene match: 8. This CDR3 has 16 residues.

The chain links TRBV6-6 to TRBJ2-3; 8 nucleotides align to TRBD2. The CDR3 has 14 residues. The ends lost 7 bases at V and 4 bases at J; junction bases unmatched: 7. Germline CDR1 MNHNY, CDR2 SVGAGI (reference sequence). In DNA, the CDR3 is TGTGCCAGCACTCCGGGGGGGAGAGCAGATACGCAGTATTTT. It translates to CASTPGGRADTQYF.

The rearrangement links TRBV25-1 to TRBJ1-3, with D unclear. CDR3 length: 16 residues. Germline CDR1 MGHDK, CDR2 SYGVNS. V was shortened by 3 bases and J by 0 bases, with 12 bases between the two germline ends. This CDR3 is CASSEWSGVSGNTIYF. The CDR3 region has the DNA TGTGCCAGCAGTGAGTGGAGCGGAGTCTCTGGAAACACCATATATTTT. The variable domain in full, with the rest retrieved from reference TRBV25-1 and TRBJ1-3, is EADIYQTPRYLVIGTGKKITLECSQTMGHDKMYWYQQDPGMELHLIHYSYGVNSTEKGDLSSESTVSRIRTEHFPLTLESARPSHTSQYLCASSEWSGVSGNTIYFGEGSWLTVV.

This chain joins TRBV7-9 and TRBJ2-5; D possibly corresponds to TRBD2 (6 bases). Trimming removed 6 bases at V and 2 bases at J, with 16 bases between. Germline V gene sequence: CDR1 SEHNR, CDR2 FQNEAQ (reference sequence). This CDR3 has 15 amino acids. The DNA of the CDR3 is TGTGCCAGCAGACCCGGGAGAAGCACGCAAGAGACCCAGTACTTC. Translated, it gives CASRPGRSTQETQYF. Drawing the rest from reference TRBV7-9 and TRBJ2-5, the complete variable domain is DTGVSQNPRHKITKRGQNVTFRCDPISEHNRLYWYRQTLGQGPEFLTYFQNEAQLEKSRLLSDRFSAERPKGSFSTLEIQRTEQGDSAMYLCASRPGRSTQETQYFGPGTRLLVL.

The chain uses TRBV7-3 and TRBJ2-1; 12 bases fit TRBD2. The CDR3 length is 15 residues. V shed 4 bases and J 7 bases; nucleotides not matched to a gene: 5. Germline V gene sequence: CDR1 SGHTA, CDR2 FQGTGA. The CDR3 DNA follows: TGTGCCAGCAGCTCAGGACTAGCGGGGCAGAATGAGCAGTTCTTC. Translating it yields CASSSGLAGQNEQFF.

CDR3 protein: CASSYGAKETQYF. In DNA, the CDR3 is TGTGCCAGCAGTTACGGGGCCAAGGAGACCCAGTACTTC. The chain couples TRBV27 to TRBJ2-5, with D perhaps assigned TRBD1 or TRBD2 (5 bases each). CDR3 size: 13 residues. Germline CDR1 MNHEY, CDR2 SMNVEV (reference sequence). Trimming stripped 4 bases from V and 5 bases from J, with 11 bases between.

The rearrangement uses TRBV5-8 and TRBJ2-3; 7 positions match TRBD1. Germline V gene sequence: CDR1 SGHTS, CDR2 YDEGEE. With 2 bases clipped from V and 2 bases from J, the junction kept 5 bases outside the gene matches. The CDR3 extends over 15 amino acids. The CDR3: CASSFSGQTTDTQYF. CDR3 DNA sequence: TGTGCCAGCAGCTTTTCGGGACAGACCACAGATACGCAGTATTTT.

V and J are TRBV5-4 and TRBJ2-1; 9 positions match TRBD2. V lost 0 bases, J lost 4 bases, and 5 bases stayed unmatched. CDR3 length equals 16 residues. Per germline, CDR1 SGHNT and CDR2 YYREEE (reference sequence). This CDR3 reads CASSLAAGGPYNEQFF. CDR3 nucleotide sequence: TGTGCCAGCAGCTTGGCCGCGGGAGGGCCTTACAATGAGCAGTTCTTC. The complete variable domain, with remaining parts taken from reference TRBV5-4 and TRBJ2-1, reads ETGVTQSPTHLIKTRGQQVTLRCSSQSGHNTVSWYQQALGQGPQFIFQYYREEENGRGNFPPRFSGLQFPNYSSELNVNALELDDSALYLCASSLAAGGPYNEQFFGPGTRLTVL.

The V call is TRBV7-9, the J call TRBJ1-2; 8 bases are shared with TRBD1. This CDR3 has 16 amino acids. Losses at the gene ends were 5 bases for V and 3 bases for J; bases not matched to a gene: 11. Germline lookup yields CDR1 SEHNR and CDR2 FQNEAQ (reference sequence). CDR3 in DNA: TGTGCCAGCAGCCAACAAGCCGGGACAGGCTACTATGGCTACACCTTC. Protein product: CASSQQAGTGYYGYTF.

The rearrangement joins TRBV19 to TRBJ2-5; D remains ambiguous. The CDR3 is 13 residues long. Trimming took off 1 base at V and 5 bases at J, with 8 bases between the two ends. The germline CDR1 and CDR2 sequences are LNHDA and SQIVND (reference sequence). The CDR3 spells CASSIGGVETQYF. The CDR3 nucleotides are TGTGCCAGTAGTATAGGAGGAGTGGAGACCCAGTACTTC.

V usage is TRBV27 and J usage is TRBJ1-1, with 7 bases lining up with TRBD1. Germline assignment: CDR1 MNHEY and CDR2 SMNVEV (reference sequence). J was trimmed by 5 bases and V by 0 bases; bases with no gene match: 6. CDR3 length equals 15 residues. CDR3 nucleotide sequence: TGTGCCAGCAGTTTATCGAAGGCAGGGGGGACTGAAGCTTTCTTT. Amino acids: CASSLSKAGGTEAFF.

V gene TRBV7-2 combines with J gene TRBJ1-1; D is unclear. The CDR3 contains 15 residues. V was pared by 5 bases and J by 7 bases, with 20 bases between. The germline V gene encodes CDR1 SGHTA and CDR2 FQGNSA. DNA of the CDR3: TGTGCCAGCAGCCTGACCCTCACTGGACGGATTGAAGCTTTCTTT. It specifies CASSLTLTGRIEAFF.

The rearrangement uses TRBV29-1 and TRBJ2-4, with 11 bases fitting TRBD2. The ends lost 4 bases at V and 8 bases at J; junction bases unmatched: 10. The germline gives CDR1 SQVTM, CDR2 ANQGSEA. This CDR3 is built from 15 residues. The CDR3 DNA follows: TGCAGCGTTGTATTAAGTAGCGGGAGGGCGGACATTCAGTACTTC. The encoded protein is CSVVLSSGRADIQYF.

V gene TRBV5-1 combines with J gene TRBJ2-3, with 12 nucleotides matching TRBD2. V was pared by 2 bases and J by 6 bases, with 4 bases of the junction left unmatched. Germline CDR1 and CDR2: SGHRS and YFSETQ. CDR3 length equals 15 residues. This chain's CDR3 is CASSFASGREDTQYF. CDR3 coding DNA: TGCGCCAGCAGCTTTGCTAGCGGGAGGGAGGATACGCAGTATTTT. Full variable domain (remainder filled in from reference TRBV5-1 and TRBJ2-3): KAGVTQTPRYLIKTRGQQVTLSCSPISGHRSVSWYQQTPGQGLQFLFEYFSETQRNKGNFPGRFSGRQFSNSRSEMNVSTLELGDSALYLCASSFASGREDTQYFGPGTRLTVL.

The V gene is TRBV4-1, the J gene TRBJ1-2; unclear D gene. The CDR3 loop spans 15 amino acids. CDR1 and CDR2 (germline): MGHRA, YSYEKL. V gave up 1 base and J gave up 3 bases, with 12 bases separating them. The CDR3 is CASSQAADTYYGYTF. The CDR3 DNA follows: TGCGCCAGCAGCCAAGCGGCAGACACCTACTATGGCTACACCTTC.

The gene calls are TRBV11-3 and TRBJ1-1; 7 bases match TRBD1. The V gene's germline CDR1 is SGHNT and CDR2 YENEEA. This CDR3 spans 15 amino acids. Trimming took 3 bases from V and 4 from J; bases not matched to a gene: 8. The CDR3 is CASSLEGAQGTEAFF. CDR3 nucleotides: TGTGCCAGCAGCTTGGAGGGGGCGCAAGGCACTGAAGCTTTCTTT.

The DNA of the CDR3 is TGTGCCAGCAGCTCTCGAGGAGAAGAGACCCAGTACTTC. The encoded protein is CASSSRGEETQYF. This rearrangement joins TRBV11-2 to TRBJ2-5; no definite D call. Deletions cut 4 bases from V and 3 bases from J, with 9 bases between. The germline V gene encodes CDR1 SGHAT and CDR2 FQNNGV. This CDR3 has 13 residues.

J is TRBJ1-6 and V is TRBV27, with TRBD1 matching over 7 bases. This CDR3 has 14 amino acids. The germline V gene encodes CDR1 MNHEY and CDR2 SMNVEV (reference sequence). V lost 8 bases to trimming and J lost 9 bases; unmatched junction nucleotides: 10. The CDR3 DNA reads as TGTGCCAGCCGGACAGGCGATGGGAGTTCACCCCTCCACTTT. Translation gives CASRTGDGSSPLHF.

The chain recombines TRBV6-6 with TRBJ2-7; TRBD1 matches at 11 bases. V shed 5 bases, J shed 6 bases, and the junction held 6 bases outside the gene matches. The CDR3 extends over 14 amino acids. Germline V gene lookup returns CDR1 MNHNY and CDR2 SVGAGI (reference sequence). The CDR3 DNA is TGTGCCAGCAGTCTCCGGACAGGGGGCGTCGAGCAGTACTTC. This gives the protein CASSLRTGGVEQYF.

The V call is TRBV14, the J call TRBJ2-5; 9 positions agree with TRBD2. With 4 bases clipped from V and 2 bases from J, the junction kept 8 bases outside the gene matches. Per germline, CDR1 SGHDN and CDR2 FVKESK. CDR3 size: 16 residues. For the CDR3, the DNA is TGTGCCAGCAGCCGCTTGACTAGCGGCTATCAAGAGACCCAGTACTTC. It specifies CASSRLTSGYQETQYF.